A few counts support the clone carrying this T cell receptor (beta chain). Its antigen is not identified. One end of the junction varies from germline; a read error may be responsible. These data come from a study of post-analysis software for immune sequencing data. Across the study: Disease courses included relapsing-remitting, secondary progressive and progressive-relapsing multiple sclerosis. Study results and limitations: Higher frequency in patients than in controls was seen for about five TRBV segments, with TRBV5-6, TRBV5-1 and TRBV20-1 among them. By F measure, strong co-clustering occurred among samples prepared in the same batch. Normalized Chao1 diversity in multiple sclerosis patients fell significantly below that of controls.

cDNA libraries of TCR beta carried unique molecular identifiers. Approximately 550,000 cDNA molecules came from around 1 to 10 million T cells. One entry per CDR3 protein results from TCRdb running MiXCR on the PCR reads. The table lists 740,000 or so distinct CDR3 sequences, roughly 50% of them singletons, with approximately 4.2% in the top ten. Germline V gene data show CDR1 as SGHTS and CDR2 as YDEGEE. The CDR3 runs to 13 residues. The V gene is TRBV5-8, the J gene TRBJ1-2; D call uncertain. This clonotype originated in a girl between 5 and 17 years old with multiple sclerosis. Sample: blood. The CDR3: CSSSLVYHGGYTF. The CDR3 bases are TGTTCCAGCAGCTTGGTTTATCATGGTGGCTACACCTTC.